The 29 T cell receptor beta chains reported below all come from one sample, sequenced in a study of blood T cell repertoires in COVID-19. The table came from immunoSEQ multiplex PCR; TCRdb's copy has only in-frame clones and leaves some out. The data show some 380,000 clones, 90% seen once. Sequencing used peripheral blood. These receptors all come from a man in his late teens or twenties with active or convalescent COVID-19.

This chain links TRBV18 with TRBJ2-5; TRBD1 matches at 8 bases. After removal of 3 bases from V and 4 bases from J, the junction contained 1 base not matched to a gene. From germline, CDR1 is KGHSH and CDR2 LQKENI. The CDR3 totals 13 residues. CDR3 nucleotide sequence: TGTGCCAGCTCACCGGGGACAGGAGAGACCCAGTACTTC. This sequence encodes CASSPGTGETQYF.

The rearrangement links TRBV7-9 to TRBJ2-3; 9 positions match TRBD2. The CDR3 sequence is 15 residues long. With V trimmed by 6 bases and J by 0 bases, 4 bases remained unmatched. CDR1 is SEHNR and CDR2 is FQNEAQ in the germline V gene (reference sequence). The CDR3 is CASSLAGPSTDTQYF. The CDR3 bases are TGTGCCAGCAGTCTAGCGGGGCCTAGCACAGATACGCAGTATTTT.

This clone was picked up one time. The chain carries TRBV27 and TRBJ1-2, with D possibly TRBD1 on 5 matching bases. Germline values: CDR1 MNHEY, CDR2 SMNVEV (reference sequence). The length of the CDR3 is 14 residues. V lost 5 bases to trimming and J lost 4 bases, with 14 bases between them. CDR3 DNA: TGTGCCAGCAGTCCCAATCCACAGGCCTATGGCTACACCTTC. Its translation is CASSPNPQAYGYTF.

The CDR3 loop is CASSAELAGGPYEQYF. CDR3 nucleotides: TGTGCCAGCAGCGCCGAACTAGCGGGAGGGCCCTACGAGCAGTACTTC. The genes are TRBV9 and TRBJ2-7; 13 nucleotides agree with TRBD2. This CDR3 comprises 16 residues. Germline loops: CDR1 SGDLS, CDR2 YYNGEE. With V trimmed by 3 bases and J by 2 bases, 5 bases remained unmatched.

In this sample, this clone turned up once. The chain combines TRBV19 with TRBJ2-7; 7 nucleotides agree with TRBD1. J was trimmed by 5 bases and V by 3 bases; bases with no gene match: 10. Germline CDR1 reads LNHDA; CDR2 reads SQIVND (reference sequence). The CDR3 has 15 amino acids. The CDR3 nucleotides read TGTGCCAGTAGTATTCCGCCGGGACAGATCCACGAGCAGTACTTC. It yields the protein CASSIPPGQIHEQYF.

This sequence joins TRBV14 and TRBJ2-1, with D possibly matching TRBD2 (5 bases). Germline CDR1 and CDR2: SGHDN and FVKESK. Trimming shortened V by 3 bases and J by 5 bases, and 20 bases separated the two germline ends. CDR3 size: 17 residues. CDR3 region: CASSHPMGDGRNNEQFF. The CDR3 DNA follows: TGTGCCAGCAGCCATCCGATGGGAGACGGAAGAAACAATGAGCAGTTCTTC.

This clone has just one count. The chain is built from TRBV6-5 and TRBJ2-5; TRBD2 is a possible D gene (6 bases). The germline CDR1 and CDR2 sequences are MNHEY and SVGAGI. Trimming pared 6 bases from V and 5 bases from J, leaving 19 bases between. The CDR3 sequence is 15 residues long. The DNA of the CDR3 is TGTGCCAGCAGCCCAGGGTGGGGAGGCCAGGAGACCCAGTACTTC. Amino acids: CASSPGWGGQETQYF.

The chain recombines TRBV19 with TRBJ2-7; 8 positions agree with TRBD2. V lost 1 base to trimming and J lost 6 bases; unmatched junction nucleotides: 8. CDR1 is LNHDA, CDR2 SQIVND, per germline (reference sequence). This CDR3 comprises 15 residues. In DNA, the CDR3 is TGTGCCAGTAGTATAGTTGCGGGGGGCCTTGGCGAGCAGTACTTC. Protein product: CASSIVAGGLGEQYF.

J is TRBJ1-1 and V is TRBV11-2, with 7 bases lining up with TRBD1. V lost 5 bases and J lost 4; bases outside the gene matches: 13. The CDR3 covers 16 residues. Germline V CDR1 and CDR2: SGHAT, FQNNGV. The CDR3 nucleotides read TGTGCCAGCAGCAAGGGGGCAGGGAAGGTTGGCACTGAAGCTTTCTTT. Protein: CASSKGAGKVGTEAFF. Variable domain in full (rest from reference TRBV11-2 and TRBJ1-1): EAGVAQSPRYKIIEKRQSVAFWCNPISGHATLYWYQQILGQGPKLLIQFQNNGVVDDSQLPKDRFSAERLKGVDSTLKIQPAKLEDSAVYLCASSKGAGKVGTEAFFGQGTRLTVV.

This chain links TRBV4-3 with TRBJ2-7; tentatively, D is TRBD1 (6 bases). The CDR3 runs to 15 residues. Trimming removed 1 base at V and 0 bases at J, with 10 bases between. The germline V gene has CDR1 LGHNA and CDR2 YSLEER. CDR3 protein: CASSQATGFSYEQYF. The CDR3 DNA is TGCGCCAGCAGCCAAGCGACAGGATTCTCCTACGAGCAGTACTTC.

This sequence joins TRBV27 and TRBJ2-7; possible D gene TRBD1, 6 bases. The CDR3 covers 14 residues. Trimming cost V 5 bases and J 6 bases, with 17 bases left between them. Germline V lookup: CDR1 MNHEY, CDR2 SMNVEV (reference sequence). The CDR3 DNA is TGTGCCAGCAGTCCTCTGGACAGCCCACCCGAGCAGTACTTC. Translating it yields CASSPLDSPPEQYF.

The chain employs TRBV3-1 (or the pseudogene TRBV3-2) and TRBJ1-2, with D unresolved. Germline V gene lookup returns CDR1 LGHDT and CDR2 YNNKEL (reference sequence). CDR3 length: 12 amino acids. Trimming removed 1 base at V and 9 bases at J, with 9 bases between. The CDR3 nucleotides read TGTGCCAGCAGCCAAGGGAGACCGAGCTACACCTTC. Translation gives CASSQGRPSYTF.

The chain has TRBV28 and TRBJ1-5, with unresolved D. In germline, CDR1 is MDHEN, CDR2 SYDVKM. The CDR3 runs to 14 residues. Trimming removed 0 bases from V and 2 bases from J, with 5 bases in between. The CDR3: CASSLWEGNQPQHF. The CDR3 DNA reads TGTGCCAGCAGTTTATGGGAGGGCAATCAGCCCCAGCATTTT.

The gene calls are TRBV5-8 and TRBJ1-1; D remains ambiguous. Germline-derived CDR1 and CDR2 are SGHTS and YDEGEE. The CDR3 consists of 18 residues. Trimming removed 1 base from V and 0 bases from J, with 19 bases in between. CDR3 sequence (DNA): TGTGCCAGCAGCTTGAATGTTGGAGGGAGAGGGTTGAACACTGAAGCTTTCTTT. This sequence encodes CASSLNVGGRGLNTEAFF.

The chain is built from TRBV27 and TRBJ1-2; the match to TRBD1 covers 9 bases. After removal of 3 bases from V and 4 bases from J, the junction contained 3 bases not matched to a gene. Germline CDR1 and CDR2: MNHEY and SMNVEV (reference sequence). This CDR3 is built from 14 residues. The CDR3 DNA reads TGTGCCAGCAGTTTTGGGACAGGGATCTATGGCTACACCTTC. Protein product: CASSFGTGIYGYTF.

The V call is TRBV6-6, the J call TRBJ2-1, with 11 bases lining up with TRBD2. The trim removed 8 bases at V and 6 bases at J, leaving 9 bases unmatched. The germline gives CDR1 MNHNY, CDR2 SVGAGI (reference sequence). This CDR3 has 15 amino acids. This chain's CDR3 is CASGMTSGKGNEQFF. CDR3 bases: TGTGCCAGCGGGATGACTAGCGGGAAGGGCAATGAGCAGTTCTTC.

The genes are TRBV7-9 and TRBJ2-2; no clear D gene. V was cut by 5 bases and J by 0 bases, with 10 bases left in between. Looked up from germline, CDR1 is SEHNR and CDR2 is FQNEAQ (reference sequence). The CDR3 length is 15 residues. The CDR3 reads CASSPSGANTGELFF. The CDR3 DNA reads TGTGCCAGCAGCCCCTCTGGAGCGAACACCGGGGAGCTGTTTTTT. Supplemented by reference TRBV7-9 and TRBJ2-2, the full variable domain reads DTGVSQNPRHKITKRGQNVTFRCDPISEHNRLYWYRQTLGQGPEFLTYFQNEAQLEKSRLLSDRFSAERPKGSFSTLEIQRTEQGDSAMYLCASSPSGANTGELFFGEGSRLTVL.

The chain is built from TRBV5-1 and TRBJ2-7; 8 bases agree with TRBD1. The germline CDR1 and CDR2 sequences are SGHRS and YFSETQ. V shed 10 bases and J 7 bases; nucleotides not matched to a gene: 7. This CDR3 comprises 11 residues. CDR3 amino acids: CASTGVGEQYF. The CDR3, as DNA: TGCGCCTCGACAGGGGTTGGTGAGCAGTACTTC.

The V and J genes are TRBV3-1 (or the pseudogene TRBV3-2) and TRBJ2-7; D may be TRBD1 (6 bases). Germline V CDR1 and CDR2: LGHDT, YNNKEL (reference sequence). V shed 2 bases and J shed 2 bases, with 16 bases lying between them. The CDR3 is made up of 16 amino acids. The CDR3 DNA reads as TGTGCCAGCAGCCAATCAACAGGGTTTGCACCCTACGAGCAGTACTTC. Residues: CASSQSTGFAPYEQYF.

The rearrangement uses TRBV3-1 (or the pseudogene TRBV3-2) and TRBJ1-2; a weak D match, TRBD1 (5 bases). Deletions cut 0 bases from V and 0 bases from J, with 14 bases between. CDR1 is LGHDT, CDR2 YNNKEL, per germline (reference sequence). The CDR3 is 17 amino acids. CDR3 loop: CASSQDIGAEPNYGYTF. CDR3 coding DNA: TGTGCCAGCAGCCAAGATATAGGGGCAGAGCCTAACTATGGCTACACCTTC.

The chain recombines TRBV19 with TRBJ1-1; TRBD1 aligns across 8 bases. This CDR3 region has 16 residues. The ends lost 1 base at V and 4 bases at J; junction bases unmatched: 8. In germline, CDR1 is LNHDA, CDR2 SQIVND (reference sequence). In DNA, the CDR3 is TGTGCCAGTAGTATAGTCGGGACAGGCGGTGTCACTGAAGCTTTCTTT. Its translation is CASSIVGTGGVTEAFF.

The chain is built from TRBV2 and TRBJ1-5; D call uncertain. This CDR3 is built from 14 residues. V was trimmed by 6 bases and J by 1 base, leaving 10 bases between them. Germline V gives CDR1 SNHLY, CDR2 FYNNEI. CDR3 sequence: CASSSGKSNQPQHF. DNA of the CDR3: TGTGCCAGCAGCTCAGGTAAAAGCAATCAGCCCCAGCATTTT.

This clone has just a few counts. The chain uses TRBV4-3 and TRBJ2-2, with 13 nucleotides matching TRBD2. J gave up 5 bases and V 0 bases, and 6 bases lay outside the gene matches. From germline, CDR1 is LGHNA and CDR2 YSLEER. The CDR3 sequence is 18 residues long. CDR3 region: CASSQEFGTSGTTGELFF. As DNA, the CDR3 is TGCGCCAGCAGCCAAGAATTCGGGACTAGCGGGACAACCGGGGAGCTGTTTTTT.

The CDR3 coding sequence is TGTGCCAGCAGCTTAAGCCTAGCGGATATAACGCAGTATTTT. This gives the protein CASSLSLADITQYF. The chain combines TRBV13 with TRBJ2-3, with 7 bases aligning to TRBD2. The trim removed 2 bases at V and 9 bases at J, leaving 8 bases unmatched. The CDR3 spans 14 residues. CDR1 is PRHDT and CDR2 is FYEKMQ in the germline V gene (reference sequence).

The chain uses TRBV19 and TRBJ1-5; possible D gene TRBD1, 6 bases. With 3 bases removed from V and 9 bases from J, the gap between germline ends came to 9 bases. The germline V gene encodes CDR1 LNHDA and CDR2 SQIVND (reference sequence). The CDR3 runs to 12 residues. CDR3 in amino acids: CASSIVTGPQHF. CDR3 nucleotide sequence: TGTGCCAGTAGTATTGTGACAGGGCCCCAGCATTTT.

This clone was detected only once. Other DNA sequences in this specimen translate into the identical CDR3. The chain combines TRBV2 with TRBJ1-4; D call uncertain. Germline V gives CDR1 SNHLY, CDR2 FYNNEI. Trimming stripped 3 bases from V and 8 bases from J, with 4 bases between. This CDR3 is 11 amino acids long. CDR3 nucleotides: TGTGCCAGCAGTGAGCGGGAAAAACTGTTTTTT. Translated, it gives CASSEREKLFF.

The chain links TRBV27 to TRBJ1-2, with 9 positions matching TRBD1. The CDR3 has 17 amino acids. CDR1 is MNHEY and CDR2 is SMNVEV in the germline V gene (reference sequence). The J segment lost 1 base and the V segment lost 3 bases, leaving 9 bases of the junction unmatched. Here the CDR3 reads CASSFRQGGILNYGYTF. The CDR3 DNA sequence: TGTGCCAGCAGTTTCCGACAGGGGGGAATACTTAACTATGGCTACACCTTC.

CDR3 nucleotides: TGTGCCTGGACCTACAGCGAAAAACTGTTTTTT. Residues: CAWTYSEKLFF. The chain is built from TRBV30 and TRBJ1-4; D is unresolved. Germline V gene sequence: CDR1 GTSNPN, CDR2 SVGIG (reference sequence). Trimming removed 4 bases at V and 8 bases at J, with 8 bases between. This CDR3 has 11 amino acids. Drawing the rest from reference TRBV30 and TRBJ1-4, the complete variable domain is SQTIHQWPATLVQPVGSPLSLECTVEGTSNPNLYWYRQAAGRGLQLLFYSVGIGQISSEVPQNLSASRPQDRQFILSSKKLLLSDSGFYLCAWTYSEKLFFGSGTQLSVL.

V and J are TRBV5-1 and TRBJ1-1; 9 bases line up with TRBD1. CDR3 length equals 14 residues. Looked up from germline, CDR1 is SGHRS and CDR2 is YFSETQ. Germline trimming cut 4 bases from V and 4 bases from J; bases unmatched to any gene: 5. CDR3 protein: CASSEDRGITEAFF. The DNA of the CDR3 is TGCGCCAGCAGCGAGGACAGGGGAATCACTGAAGCTTTCTTT. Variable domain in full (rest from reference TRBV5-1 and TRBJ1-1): KAGVTQTPRYLIKTRGQQVTLSCSPISGHRSVSWYQQTPGQGLQFLFEYFSETQRNKGNFPGRFSGRQFSNSRSEMNVSTLELGDSALYLCASSEDRGITEAFFGQGTRLTVV.